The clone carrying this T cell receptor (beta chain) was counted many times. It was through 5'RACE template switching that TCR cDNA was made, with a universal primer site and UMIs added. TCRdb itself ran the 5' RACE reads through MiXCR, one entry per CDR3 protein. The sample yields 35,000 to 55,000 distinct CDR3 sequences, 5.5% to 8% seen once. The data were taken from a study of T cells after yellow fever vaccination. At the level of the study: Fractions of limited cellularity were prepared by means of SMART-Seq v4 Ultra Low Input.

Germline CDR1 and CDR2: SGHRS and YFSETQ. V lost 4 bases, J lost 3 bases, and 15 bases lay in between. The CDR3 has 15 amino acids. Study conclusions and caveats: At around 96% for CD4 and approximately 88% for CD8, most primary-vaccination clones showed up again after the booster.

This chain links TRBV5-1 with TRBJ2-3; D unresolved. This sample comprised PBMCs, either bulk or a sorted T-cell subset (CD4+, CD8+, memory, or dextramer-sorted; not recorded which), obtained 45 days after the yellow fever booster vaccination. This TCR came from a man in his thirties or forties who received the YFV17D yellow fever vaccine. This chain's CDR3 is CASSPRLALTDTQYF. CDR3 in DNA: TGCGCCAGCAGCCCCCGACTCGCCCTGACAGATACGCAGTATTTT.